These 2 T cell receptor beta chains came from one sample sequenced in a study of shared clonotypes between healthy human individuals. The data were produced by immunoSEQ multiplex PCR, yet TCRdb's version contains in-frame clones alone and is incomplete. Of millions of clones in the sample, around 90% were seen once. The sequenced sample was naive CD4+ T cells sorted from blood. Subset noted: CD45RA+ positively selected. The source of these receptors is a man aged 18 to 30 in good health.

This rearrangement joins TRBV5-4 to TRBJ1-1, with no clear D. V was shortened by 0 bases and J by 4 bases, with 13 bases between the two germline ends. The CDR3 totals 15 residues. Germline-derived CDR1 and CDR2 are SGHNT and YYREEE (reference sequence). CDR3 DNA sequence: TGTGCCAGCAGCTTGGTGGGAGAAGGGTCCACTGAAGCTTTCTTT. Amino acid sequence: CASSLVGEGSTEAFF.

The rearrangement links TRBV18 to TRBJ2-2; TRBD1 or TRBD2 may be the D gene (5 bases each). Trimming took off 5 bases at V and 7 bases at J, with 20 bases between the two ends. Germline V lookup: CDR1 KGHSH, CDR2 LQKENI. The CDR3 is 16 amino acids. The CDR3 loop is CASSTGRSSIGGELFF. CDR3 bases: TGTGCCAGCTCAACGGGACGCAGTTCAATAGGCGGGGAGCTGTTTTTT.